This T cell receptor (beta chain) was sequenced during a study of blood T cells in healthy people across ages. The CDR3 is made up of 14 amino acids. Germline lookup yields CDR1 MNHEY and CDR2 SMNVEV (reference sequence). V was clipped by 5 bases and J by 2 bases, with 13 bases between them. Study-level results: The lack of PBMC sorting stopped any conclusive naive versus antigen-experienced comparison. In these data, TCR beta diversity tracked strongly with naive T cell percentage.

Alongside a J-beta primer mix, a sample-barcoded 5' primer served in a second PCR lasting 7 to 11 cycles. TCRdb fed the 5' RACE reads into MiXCR, producing one record per CDR3 protein. The table has some 1.7 million distinct CDR3 sequences, roughly 28% seen once; the top ten hold 7.7%. As concerns this clonotype: The antigen is unknown.

The rearrangement joins TRBV27 to TRBJ2-7; D is ambiguous. The clonotype was recovered from a woman aged 25 to 39 in good health. Material: blood. The CDR3 nucleotides are TGTGCCAGCAGTCCTCGCCTTCCTCCCTACGAGCAGTACTTC. Protein: CASSPRLPPYEQYF.